One sample yielded the 16 T cell receptor beta chains listed below, sequenced in a study of tumor and adjacent non-tumor tissue in lung cancer. A modified ARM-PCR protocol with three rounds of nested PCR amplified TCRbeta. TCRdb analysed the multiplex PCR reads with MiXCR anew, one entry per CDR3 protein. Here the sample spans 65,000 to 80,000 distinct CDR3 sequences, around 73% being singletons. The template was RNA from unsorted bulk tissue. The sequencing sample was made of lung tumor tissue. All receptors derive from a man between 60 and 70 years old with non-small cell lung cancer.

Worth noting for this clonotype: The junction departs from the called germline gene at one end, perhaps through a read error. CDR3 region: CVSSEFVGGRERDYTF. CDR3 in DNA: TGTGTCAGCAGTGAATTTGTAGGGGGACGAGAGAGAGACTACACCTTC. The chain uses TRBV6-1 and TRBJ1-2; D possibly corresponds to TRBD1 (6 bases). The CDR3 length is 16 residues. Germline loops: CDR1 MNHNS, CDR2 SASEGT.

This clonotype is a singleton in its sample. The germline gene is not matched at one end of the junction; a read error may be the cause. V and J are TRBV10-3 and TRBJ2-7, with D unresolved. Germline V gene lookup returns CDR1 ENHRY and CDR2 SYGVKD. This CDR3 region has 13 residues. The CDR3: CASSGTYSYEQYF. The CDR3 region has the DNA TGTGCCAGCAGTGGTACCTACTCCTACGAGCAGTACTTC.

This clonotype came up once. A read error is likely, as this CDR3 ends without the conserved phenylalanine or tryptophan. V and J are TRBV6-2 or TRBV6-3 and TRBJ2-2, with 8 bases lining up with TRBD1. With V trimmed by 7 bases and J by 4 bases, 5 bases remained unmatched. Germline CDR1 and CDR2: MNHEY and SVGEGT. The CDR3 extends over 14 amino acids. The CDR3: CASTIQGATGELFS. CDR3 coding DNA: TGTGCCAGCACCATTCAGGGGGCCACCGGGGAGCTGTTTTCT.

The chain recombines TRBV20-1 with TRBJ2-7; 14 bases match TRBD2. Trimming removed 7 bases from V and 7 bases from J; junction bases left unmatched: 12. The CDR3 loop spans 15 amino acids. Germline loops: CDR1 DFQATT, CDR2 SNEGSKA (reference sequence). For the CDR3, the DNA is TGCAGTGGTACGGGGACTAGCGGGAGATTCGAAGAGCAGTACTTC. As protein: CSGTGTSGRFEEQYF.

Of note for this clonotype: A much larger clone sits a single nucleotide away, making a read error possible. This sequence joins TRBV6-5 and TRBJ1-1; D ambiguous. This CDR3 has 14 amino acids. Trimming stripped 0 bases from V and 7 bases from J, with 12 bases between. Germline loops: CDR1 MNHEY, CDR2 SVGAGI. The CDR3 protein is CASSYSIWSNEAFF. For the CDR3, the DNA is TGTGCCAGCAGTTACTCGATCTGGAGCAATGAAGCTTTCTTT.

A remark on this clonotype: At one of its ends the junction is not consistent with the germline gene, which may arise from a read error. This chain uses TRBV29-1 with TRBJ2-6; D is undetermined. Germline values: CDR1 SQVTM, CDR2 ANQGSEA. This CDR3 region has 13 residues. The CDR3 coding sequence is TGCAACGTTGCCCCCCCTGGGGCCAACGTCCTGACTTTC. Translation: CNVAPPGANVLTF.

Note on this clonotype: An end of the junction differs from the germline gene, which may be a read error. V usage is TRBV6-1 and J usage is TRBJ1-6, with 8 bases that match TRBD1. Germline CDR1 and CDR2: MNHNS and SASEGT. The CDR3 runs 14 residues. The CDR3: CDNTTGGYKSPLHF. The CDR3, as DNA: TGTGACAACACTACAGGGGGTTATAAATCACCCCTCCACTTT.

Concerning this clonotype: At one end the junction does not follow the germline gene, possibly because of a read error. V is TRBV29-1 and J is TRBJ2-7, with 9 bases matching TRBD1. The CDR3 has 14 residues. CDR1 and CDR2 from the germline V gene are SQVTM and ANQGSEA. For the CDR3, the DNA is TGCAGCGTCAGAGCCGGGACAGGGCGCAACGAGCAGAATTTC. Its protein product is CSVRAGTGRNEQNF.

This clonotype appeared a few times. The J gene is TRBJ1-1, the V gene TRBV6-2 or TRBV6-3; D is unresolved. Germline V CDR1 and CDR2: MNHEY, SVGEGT. This CDR3 comprises 14 residues. Deletions cut 9 bases from V and 7 bases from J, with 21 bases between. CDR3: CARSRLGEKNEAFF. As DNA, the CDR3 is TGTGCCAGAAGCCGATTGGGTGAGAAAAATGAAGCTTTCTTT.

Points on this clonotype: This could be a read error, since a much larger clone is one nucleotide away. The chain is built from TRBV28 and TRBJ1-2; D unresolved. The CDR3 covers 15 residues. Germline V CDR1 and CDR2: MDHEN, SYDVKM. The CDR3 region is CASSTPARVGYGYAF. DNA for the CDR3: TGTGCCAGCAGTACGCCCGCCAGAGTCGGCTATGGCTACGCCTTC.

Of note for this clonotype: A read error may explain this, as a much larger clone is one base away. Likely a read error: the CDR3 ends without its conserved phenylalanine or tryptophan. J is TRBJ2-3 and V is TRBV5-6, with D uncertain. CDR1 is SGHDT and CDR2 is YYEEEE in the germline V gene. This CDR3 is 12 amino acids long. V dropped 0 bases and J dropped 6 bases, with 5 bases sitting between them. The CDR3 coding sequence is TGTGCCAGCAGCTTGGTCACGGATACGCAGTATCTT. This sequence encodes CASSLVTDTQYL.

The rearrangement joins TRBV10-1 to TRBJ2-3; D gene uncertain. V was trimmed by 4 bases and J by 1 base, leaving 12 bases between them. The CDR3 extends over 15 amino acids. The germline gives CDR1 WNHNN, CDR2 SYGVQD (reference sequence). CDR3 in amino acids: CASSGTTRGTDTQYF. DNA for the CDR3: TGCGCCAGCAGTGGAACGACAAGGGGCACAGATACGCAGTATTTT.

The chain has TRBV6-5 and TRBJ1-5; possible D gene TRBD1, 6 bases. Germline V lookup: CDR1 MNHEY, CDR2 SVGAGI. CDR3 length: 14 amino acids. V shed 2 bases and J shed 13 bases, with 18 bases lying between them. CDR3: CASSYGQSNQHQHF. DNA of the CDR3: TGTGCCAGCAGTTACGGACAGTCTAATCAGCATCAGCATTTT.

The chain combines TRBV6-2 or TRBV6-3 with TRBJ2-2, with D possibly matching TRBD2 (6 bases). The CDR3 totals 14 residues. Germline V gene sequence: CDR1 MNHEY, CDR2 SVGEGT. V dropped 7 bases and J dropped 4 bases, with 13 bases sitting between them. CDR3 nucleotide sequence: TGTGCCAGCACCATTCGGGGGATCACCGGGGAGCTGTTTTTT. Protein product: CASTIRGITGELFF.

This chain connects TRBV30 to TRBJ2-4; no clear D. V was trimmed by 2 bases and J by 0 bases, leaving 11 bases between them. This CDR3 comprises 15 residues. Germline V lookup: CDR1 GTSNPN, CDR2 SVGIG (reference sequence). CDR3 DNA: TGTGCCTGGAGTATAAGCGATATAGCCAAAAACATTCAGTACTTC. Translation: CAWSISDIAKNIQYF. The full variable domain, with the rest looked up from reference TRBV30 and TRBJ2-4, is SQTIHQWPATLVQPVGSPLSLECTVEGTSNPNLYWYRQAAGRGLQLLFYSVGIGQISSEVPQNLSASRPQDRQFILSSKKLLLSDSGFYLCAWSISDIAKNIQYFGAGTRLSVL.

In this sample, this clonotype turned up many times. The CDR3 DNA follows: TGCGCCAGCAGCTTGGCGTCAGGGGAATGGGCCGAGCAGTACTTC. The encoded protein is CASSLASGEWAEQYF. V gene TRBV5-1 combines with J gene TRBJ2-7, with D tentatively TRBD1 (6 bases). Germline V gene data show CDR1 as SGHRS and CDR2 as YFSETQ. There are 15 residues in the CDR3. Trimming pared 0 bases from V and 6 bases from J, leaving 16 bases between. Filled out from reference TRBV5-1 and TRBJ2-7, the complete variable domain reads KAGVTQTPRYLIKTRGQQVTLSCSPISGHRSVSWYQQTPGQGLQFLFEYFSETQRNKGNFPGRFSGRQFSNSRSEMNVSTLELGDSALYLCASSLASGEWAEQYFGPGTRLTVT.